This TCR beta chain was sequenced during a study of cytomegalovirus exposure and HLA in healthy donors. Amplification used 60 Vbeta primers and 13 Jbeta primers. Sequencing was performed with immunoSEQ multiplex PCR; in TCRdb, only in-frame clones are kept and a portion is missing. The sample yields 120,000 to 150,000 clones, 65% to 90% seen once. Sequenced input: PBMCs. The receptor was derived from a woman aged 25-40 years in good health and CMV-seronegative.

As DNA, the CDR3 is TGTGCCAGCAGCTTGGGCCCTAGCGCAGCCTACAATGAGCAGTTCTTC. This translates into CASSLGPSAAYNEQFF. This sequence joins TRBV5-4 and TRBJ2-1, with a possible D match to TRBD2 (6 bases). This CDR3 contains 16 residues. The germline gives CDR1 SGHNT, CDR2 YYREEE (reference sequence). Trimming pared 0 bases from V and 2 bases from J, leaving 12 bases between.